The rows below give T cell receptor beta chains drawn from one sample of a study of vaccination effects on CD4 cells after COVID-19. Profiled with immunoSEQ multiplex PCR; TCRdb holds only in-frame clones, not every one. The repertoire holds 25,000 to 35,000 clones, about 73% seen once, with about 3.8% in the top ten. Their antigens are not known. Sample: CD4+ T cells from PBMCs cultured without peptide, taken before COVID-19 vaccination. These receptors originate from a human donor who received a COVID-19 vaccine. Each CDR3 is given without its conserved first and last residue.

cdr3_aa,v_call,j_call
ASSLNGQGTGELF,TRBV5-6,TRBJ2-2
ATPPTGPEEGELF,TRBV7-9,TRBJ2-2
ASSPNLGGRVDTIY,TRBV9,TRBJ1-3
ASSNQVNTEAF,TRBV10-1,TRBJ1-1
ASSFNPSSGNTIY,TRBV5-5,TRBJ1-3
ASSLTGNQPQH,TRBV7-9,TRBJ1-5
ASGLLDSRTEAF,TRBV3-1/TRBV3-2,TRBJ1-1
ASSLATLGGEPISKNIQY,TRBV5-1,TRBJ2-4
ASSQESLGHVSNTGELF,TRBV3-1/TRBV3-2,TRBJ2-2
ASSLRGYEQY,TRBV5-8,TRBJ2-7
ATSEGTLGGYT,TRBV24-1,TRBJ1-2
ASSFGSANTEAF,TRBV11-2,TRBJ1-1
ASSHGQGAVGELF,TRBV6-5,TRBJ2-2
ASSPGGSAEQY,TRBV7-9,TRBJ2-7
ASSQDFRGDSSSPLH,TRBV14,TRBJ1-6
ATRGRGSGATNEKLF,TRBV19,TRBJ1-4
ATSDPTNNEQF,TRBV24-1,TRBJ2-1
ASTEDRGRFQPQH,TRBV19,TRBJ1-5
ASSLATGTMNTEAF,TRBV5-1,TRBJ1-1
ASSWIDLGRNTEAF,TRBV5-1,TRBJ1-1
ASGRGGTASGELF,TRBV4-1,TRBJ2-2
ASSLGQRGYT,TRBV6-2/TRBV6-3,TRBJ1-2
ATSRGGASLNTEAF,TRBV15,TRBJ1-1
ASSRLAGSTGELF,TRBV19,TRBJ2-2
AGNRDWSYEQY,TRBV6-5,TRBJ2-7
ASSQRSRDRDREQY,TRBV4-1,TRBJ2-7
ASSSTRGSEAF,TRBV27,TRBJ1-1
ASSQEKGNSPLH,TRBV3-1/TRBV3-2,TRBJ1-6
ASSDGTGDGNTIY,TRBV6-4,TRBJ1-3
ASSAPPLEGGGELF,TRBV11-3,TRBJ2-2
ATSVRGGGTDEQF,TRBV24-1,TRBJ2-1
ASSFEGGRSGDTEAF,TRBV5-1,TRBJ1-1
ASSESTGNSPLH,TRBV10-2,TRBJ1-6
ASIPDVGTSGTDTQY,TRBV6-2/TRBV6-3,TRBJ2-3
ASSLTGRAYGYT,TRBV27,TRBJ1-2
ASSHLQGAQY,TRBV27,TRBJ2-3
ASSQVNYGYT,TRBV3-1/TRBV3-2,TRBJ1-2
ASSEALGSPLH,TRBV6-1,TRBJ1-6
ASSQGDRGQEDTQY,TRBV11-3,TRBJ2-3
ASSLAGRVSGNTIY,TRBV5-1,TRBJ1-3
ASSQNGGSSYNEQF,TRBV4-2,TRBJ2-1
ASSYGTGGNSPLH,TRBV6-5,TRBJ1-6
ASSLTGALNTEAF,TRBV5-1,TRBJ1-1
ASSLEVEGETQY,TRBV5-5,TRBJ2-5
ASSQRTDGYT,TRBV5-6,TRBJ1-2
ASSYPGGYGYT,TRBV6-5,TRBJ1-2
ASSRASSGGILDIQY,TRBV5-1,TRBJ2-4
ASSLEGRGGRIDTQY,TRBV5-1,TRBJ2-3
ASSLERAGDGYT,TRBV5-1,TRBJ1-2
AISPGGSEASEQY,TRBV10-3,TRBJ2-7
ASSLGGTDNYGYT,TRBV5-1,TRBJ1-2
ASSYGGGSSYNSPLH,TRBV5-5,TRBJ1-6
ASSPDQRGYGYT,TRBV6-4,TRBJ1-2
ASSQDLTRSEKLF,TRBV3-1/TRBV3-2,TRBJ1-4
AWSGTGGSPLH,TRBV30,TRBJ1-6
ASSQGPREAFSGNTIY,TRBV4-1,TRBJ1-3
ASTDRAQPQH,TRBV19,TRBJ1-5
ASSKTLSGAEQY,TRBV6-2/TRBV6-3,TRBJ2-7
ASTREVYIGSPLH,TRBV6-5,TRBJ1-6